This TCR beta chain derives from a study of blood T cell repertoires in COVID-19. The CDR3 length is 16 residues. Germline lookup yields CDR1 SGHNT and CDR2 YYREEE (reference sequence). Between the trimmed V and J ends, which lost 0 bases and 4 bases, there was a span of 15 bases. Original processing methods: Amplification with reference gene primers provided the estimates of nucleated cell counts. Data came from immunoSEQ multiplex PCR; TCRdb stores just in-frame clones and leaves some out. V and J calls and clone size are copied from that table; D and trimming were computed from the DNA. Of around 100,000 clones listed, more than 85% were seen once; the top ten hold more than 5%.

The chain links TRBV5-4 to TRBJ2-3; D perhaps matches TRBD2 (7 bases). The sequence was collected from a human donor in a cohort sampled during active COVID-19. Sequencing used peripheral blood. The CDR3 DNA reads as TGTGCCAGCAGCTTGGGAGGGGGGGGGCGAGCAGATACGCAGTATTTT. Residues: CASSLGGGGRADTQYF. Filled out from reference TRBV5-4 and TRBJ2-3, the complete variable domain reads ETGVTQSPTHLIKTRGQQVTLRCSSQSGHNTVSWYQQALGQGPQFIFQYYREEENGRGNFPPRFSGLQFPNYSSELNVNALELDDSALYLCASSLGGGGRADTQYFGPGTRLTVL.